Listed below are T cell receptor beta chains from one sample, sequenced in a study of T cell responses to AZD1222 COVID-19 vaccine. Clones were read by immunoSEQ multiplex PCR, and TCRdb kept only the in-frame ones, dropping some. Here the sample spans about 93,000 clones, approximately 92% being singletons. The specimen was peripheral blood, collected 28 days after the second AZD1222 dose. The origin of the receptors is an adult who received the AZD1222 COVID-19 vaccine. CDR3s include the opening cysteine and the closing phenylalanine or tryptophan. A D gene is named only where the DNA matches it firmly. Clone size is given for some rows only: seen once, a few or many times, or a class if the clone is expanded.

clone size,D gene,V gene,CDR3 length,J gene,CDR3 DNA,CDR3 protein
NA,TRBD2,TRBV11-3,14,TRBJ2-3,TGTGCCAGCAGCTTAACAGCGGGGACAGATACGCAGTATTTT,CASSLTAGTDTQYF
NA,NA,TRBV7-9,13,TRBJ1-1,TGTGCCAGCAGCTTAGAAGCGGGCACTGAAGCTTTCTTT,CASSLEAGTEAFF
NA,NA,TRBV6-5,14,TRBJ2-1,TGTGCCAGCAGTCCAGGGAGCTCCTACAATGAGCAGTTCTTC,CASSPGSSYNEQFF
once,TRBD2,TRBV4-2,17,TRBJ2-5,TGTGCCAGCAGCCCTGGACTAGCGGGGACTTCGTGGCAGACCCAGTACTTC,CASSPGLAGTSWQTQYF
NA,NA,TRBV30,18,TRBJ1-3,TGTGCCTGGAGTCCAGCACTCCTATCGGGGCCACTTGGAAACACCATATATTTT,CAWSPALLSGPLGNTIYF
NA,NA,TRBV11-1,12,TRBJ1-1,TGTGCCAGCAGCAAGAGGAACACTGAAGCTTTCTTT,CASSKRNTEAFF
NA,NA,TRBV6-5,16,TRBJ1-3,TGTGCCAGCAGTTCCGGACAGTATGACTCTGGAAACACCATATATTTT,CASSSGQYDSGNTIYF
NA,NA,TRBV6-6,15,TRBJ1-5,TGTGCCAGCAGTTACCCGGGGCGGTCTCTACTACCCCAGCATTTT,CASSYPGRSLLPQHF
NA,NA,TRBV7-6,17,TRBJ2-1,TGTGCCAGCAGCTTCACCCGGGACACTAGCTCCTACAATGAGCAGTTCTTC,CASSFTRDTSSYNEQFF
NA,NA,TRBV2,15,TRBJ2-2,TGTGCCAGCAGTGATTTATACGGGAACACCGGGGAGCTGTTTTTT,CASSDLYGNTGELFF
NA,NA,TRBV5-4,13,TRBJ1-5,TGTGCCAGCAGCTTGGACGGGAATCAGCCCCAGCATTTT,CASSLDGNQPQHF
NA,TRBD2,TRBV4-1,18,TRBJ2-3,TGCGCCAGCAGCCATTTCTCACTAGCGGGCCGAGACACAGATACGCAGTATTTT,CASSHFSLAGRDTDTQYF
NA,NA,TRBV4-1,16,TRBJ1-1,TGCGCCAGCAGCCAAGTATTAGGACAGAAAGCCGGGGAAGCTTTCTTT,CASSQVLGQKAGEAFF
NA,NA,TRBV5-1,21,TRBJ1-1,TGCGCCAGCAGCACGTACAGGGTTCGAGGGCGGTTGGGGCTCGGGAACACTGAAGCTTTCTTT,CASSTYRVRGRLGLGNTEAFF
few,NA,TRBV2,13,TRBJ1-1,TGTGCCAGCAGTGTTGATTACGCGGGAGAAGCTTTCTTT,CASSVDYAGEAFF
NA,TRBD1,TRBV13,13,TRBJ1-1,TGTGCCAGCAGCTTCGTGGGGGACAGGGAAGCTTTCTTT,CASSFVGDREAFF
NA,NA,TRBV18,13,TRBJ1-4,TGTGCCAGCTCACCAAACAGGGAAGAAAAACTGTTTTTT,CASSPNREEKLFF
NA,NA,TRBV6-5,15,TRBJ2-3,TGTGCCAGCAGTCGACAGGATGGGAGCACAGATACGCAGTATTTT,CASSRQDGSTDTQYF
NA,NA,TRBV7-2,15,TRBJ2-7,TGTGCCAGCAGCTTATACACAGGGAGGTCCTACGAGCAGTACTTC,CASSLYTGRSYEQYF
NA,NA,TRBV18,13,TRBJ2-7,TGTGCCAGCTCACCGCTGGACGTCTACGAGCAGTACTTC,CASSPLDVYEQYF
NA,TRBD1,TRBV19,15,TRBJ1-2,TGTGCCAGTAGTCGGGACAGGGTGGTTGGCTATGGCTACACCTTC,CASSRDRVVGYGYTF
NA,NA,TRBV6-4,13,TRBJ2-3,TGTGCCAGCAGTGCACAGGGTGGAGATACGCAGTATTTT,CASSAQGGDTQYF
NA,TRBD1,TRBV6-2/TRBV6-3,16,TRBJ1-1,TGTGCCAGCAGTTACGGCAGGGGGCTTCTGAACACTGAAGCTTTCTTT,CASSYGRGLLNTEAFF